The 3 T cell receptor beta chains below all came from one sample that was sequenced in a study of OX40 agonist ivuxolimab in advanced cancers. Measured with immunoSEQ multiplex PCR; TCRdb has only the in-frame clones, and not every one. The sample holds about 53,000 clones; 88% are singletons and the top ten take approximately 1.6%. The sequenced sample was CD4+ or CD8+ T cells sorted from blood, obtained in a trial of the OX40 agonist ivuxolimab. These TCRs come from an adult with an advanced solid tumor such as melanoma, head and neck, liver or kidney cancer.

This clone was found once. The chain couples TRBV19 to TRBJ1-3; no firm D call. This CDR3 has 15 amino acids. Trimming pared 4 bases from V and 0 bases from J, leaving 10 bases between. The germline CDR1 and CDR2 sequences are LNHDA and SQIVND (reference sequence). Here the CDR3 reads CASSSGGVSGNTIYF. The CDR3 coding sequence is TGTGCCAGTAGTAGCGGCGGCGTCTCTGGAAACACCATATATTTT.

J is TRBJ2-4 and V is TRBV19, with 7 bases identical to TRBD1. The germline V gene has CDR1 LNHDA and CDR2 SQIVND (reference sequence). V shed 1 base, J shed 8 bases, and the junction held 5 bases outside the gene matches. This CDR3 spans 14 amino acids. The CDR3 loop is CASSIGRQGDIQYF. In DNA, the CDR3 is TGTGCCAGTAGTATAGGTCGCCAGGGGGACATTCAGTACTTC.

This rearrangement joins TRBV19 to TRBJ2-1; 8 bases align to TRBD1. This CDR3 spans 13 amino acids. The trim removed 3 bases at V and 8 bases at J, leaving 3 bases unmatched. Germline assignment: CDR1 LNHDA and CDR2 SQIVND (reference sequence). The CDR3 bases are TGTGCCAGTAGTATCCAGGGGGCGGATGAGCAGTTCTTC. This gives the protein CASSIQGADEQFF.